The 6 T cell receptor beta chains given below trace back to one sample, sequenced in a study of blood T cell repertoires in COVID-19. Sequenced by immunoSEQ multiplex PCR; TCRdb stores in-frame clones only, minus some. The sample has more than 25,000 clones, 90% seen once. The sequencing input was peripheral blood. These receptor sequences come from a man in his 70s with active or convalescent COVID-19.

This chain uses TRBV2 with TRBJ1-5; possible D gene TRBD1, 5 bases. Germline assignment: CDR1 SNHLY and CDR2 FYNNEI. V was pared by 5 bases and J by 9 bases, with 20 bases between. This CDR3 has 15 amino acids. The CDR3 nucleotides are TGTGCCAGCAGTCGAAGGTCAGGGAAGGGTCTGCCCCAGCATTTT. It yields the protein CASSRRSGKGLPQHF.

In this sample, this clone turned up once. This sequence joins TRBV7-2 and TRBJ2-3; TRBD2 matches 8 bases. Unmatched junction bases numbered 12, after V lost 1 base and J lost 6 bases. This CDR3 spans 17 amino acids. CDR1 is SGHTA, CDR2 FQGNSA, per germline. CDR3 loop: CASSLVLAEGRRDTQYF. DNA of the CDR3: TGTGCCAGCAGCTTAGTACTAGCGGAGGGCCGTCGGGATACGCAGTATTTT.

This clone was found once. The V call is TRBV28, the J call TRBJ1-2, with D possibly TRBD1 on 5 matching bases. Germline CDR1 and CDR2: MDHEN and SYDVKM. The CDR3 runs to 14 residues. V dropped 10 bases and J dropped 8 bases, with 23 bases sitting between them. Written as DNA, the CDR3 is TGTGCCACGACTTTGGATGCGGGACTAGGAGGCTACACCTTC. Translation: CATTLDAGLGGYTF.

This clone occurred once. The chain employs TRBV2 and TRBJ2-7, with D perhaps matching TRBD2 (6 bases). Trimming took 3 bases from V and 3 from J, leaving 12 bases between them. This CDR3 comprises 14 residues. CDR1 and CDR2 (germline): SNHLY, FYNNEI. The CDR3 DNA is TGTGCCAGCAGTGAGGCAGGGAGGCTCTACGAGCAGTACTTC. Its translation is CASSEAGRLYEQYF.

The chain joins TRBV19 to TRBJ1-6, with no clear D. CDR1 is LNHDA, CDR2 SQIVND, per germline (reference sequence). This CDR3 has 14 residues. The ends were cut back, 3 bases at V and 8 bases at J, with 11 bases in the middle. CDR3 DNA: TGTGCCAGTAGTATGAGCCGGGGAGATTCACCCCTCCACTTT. This translates into CASSMSRGDSPLHF.

The chain couples TRBV6-2 or TRBV6-3 to TRBJ1-1; 10 positions match TRBD1. Per germline, CDR1 MNHEY and CDR2 SVGEGT. The V segment lost 5 bases and the J segment 8 bases; nucleotides outside the gene matches: 2. The CDR3 has 12 residues. The CDR3 region is CASSPDRGEAFF. The CDR3 region has the DNA TGTGCCAGCAGTCCGGACAGGGGGGAAGCTTTCTTT.